This T cell receptor (beta chain) was obtained from a study of regulatory T cells in long-lasting Graves disease. General study points: The small sample size may have reduced accuracy.

Assembly of TCR beta libraries relied on iRepertoire HTBI primers together with Arm-PCR of CDR3 regions. TCRdb analysed the multiplex PCR reads with MiXCR anew, one entry per CDR3 protein. The data hold 650,000 to 700,000 distinct CDR3 sequences, with about 32% observed a single time. Trimming left V 5 bases short and J 4 bases short, with 14 bases between. The CDR3 totals 14 residues. The germline V gene has CDR1 MNHEY and CDR2 SVGEGT. Time point: persistent/refractory GD, antithyroid drugs over 5 years with positive TRAb. Extracted RNA from PBMCs served as the source of the TCR library. Comment on this clonotype: Its antigen is unknown.

V usage is TRBV6-2 or TRBV6-3 and J usage is TRBJ1-1, with D possibly matching TRBD1 (6 bases). Sequenced material: peripheral blood mononuclear cells (PBMCs), taken when the disease was refractory, from a patient treated with antithyroid drugs. The source of this sequence is a female donor with Graves disease. CDR3 in amino acids: CASSRDTLGTEAFF. The CDR3, as DNA: TGTGCCAGCAGTCGGGACACCCTGGGCACTGAAGCTTTCTTT.